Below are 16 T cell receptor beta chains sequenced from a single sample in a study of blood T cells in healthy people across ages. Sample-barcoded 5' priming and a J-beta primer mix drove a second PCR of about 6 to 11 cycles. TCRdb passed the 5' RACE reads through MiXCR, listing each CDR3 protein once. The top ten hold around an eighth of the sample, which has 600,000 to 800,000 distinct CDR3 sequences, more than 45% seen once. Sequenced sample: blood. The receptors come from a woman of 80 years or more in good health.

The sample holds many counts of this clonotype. CDR3 DNA: TGCGCCAGCAGCTTGCTCTATGCCGACGAGCAGTACTTC. Translated, it gives CASSLLYADEQYF. The rearrangement joins TRBV5-1 to TRBJ2-5; D unclear. The J call is in doubt because the DNA end fits TRBJ2-7 better. Germline CDR1 and CDR2: SGHRS and YFSETQ. There are 13 residues in the CDR3.

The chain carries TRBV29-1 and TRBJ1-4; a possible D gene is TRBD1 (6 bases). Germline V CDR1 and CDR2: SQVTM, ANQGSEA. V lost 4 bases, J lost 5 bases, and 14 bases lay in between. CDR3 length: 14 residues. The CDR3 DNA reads TGCAGCGTTGGAAGTACAGGGATCAATGAAAAACTGTTTTTT. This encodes CSVGSTGINEKLFF.

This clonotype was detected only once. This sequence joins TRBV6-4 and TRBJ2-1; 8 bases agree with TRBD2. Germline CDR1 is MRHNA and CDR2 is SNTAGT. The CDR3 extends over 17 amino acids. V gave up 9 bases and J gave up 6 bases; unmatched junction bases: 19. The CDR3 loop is CASCGVANSGILNEQFF. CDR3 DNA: TGTGCCAGTTGTGGAGTAGCCAATAGCGGGATTCTCAATGAGCAGTTCTTC.

The CDR3 loop is CASSEISERGYTF. In DNA, the CDR3 is TGTGCCAGCAGTGAAATAAGTGAAAGAGGCTACACCTTC. The chain uses TRBV6-1 and TRBJ1-2; D not resolved. Germline CDR1 MNHNS, CDR2 SASEGT. The V end was cut by 2 bases, the J end by 8 bases, with 12 bases between. The CDR3 is 13 amino acids.

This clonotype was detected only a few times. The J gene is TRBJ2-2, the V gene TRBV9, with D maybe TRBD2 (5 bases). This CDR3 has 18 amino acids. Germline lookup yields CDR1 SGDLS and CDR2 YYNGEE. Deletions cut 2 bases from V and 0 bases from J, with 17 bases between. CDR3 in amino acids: CASSVHLALSTNTGELFF. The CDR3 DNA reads TGTGCCAGCAGCGTCCACCTAGCCCTATCCACGAACACCGGGGAGCTGTTTTTT. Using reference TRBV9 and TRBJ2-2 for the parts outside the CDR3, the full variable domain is DSGVTQTPKHLITATGQRVTLRCSPRSGDLSVYWYQQSLDQGLQFLIQYYNGEERAKGNILERFSAQQFPDLHSELNLSSLELGDSALYFCASSVHLALSTNTGELFFGEGSRLTVL.

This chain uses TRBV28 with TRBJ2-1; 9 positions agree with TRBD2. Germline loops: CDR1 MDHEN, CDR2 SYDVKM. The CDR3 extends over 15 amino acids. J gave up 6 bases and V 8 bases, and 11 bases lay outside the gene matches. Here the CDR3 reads CASPPVAGDRNEQFF. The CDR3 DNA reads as TGTGCCAGCCCCCCTGTAGCGGGAGACCGCAATGAGCAGTTCTTC.

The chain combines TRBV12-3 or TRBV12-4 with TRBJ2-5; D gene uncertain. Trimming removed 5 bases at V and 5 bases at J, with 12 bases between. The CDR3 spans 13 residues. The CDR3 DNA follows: TGTGCCAGCAGTAAGGCCTCCTTTGAGACCCAGTACTTC. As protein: CASSKASFETQYF.

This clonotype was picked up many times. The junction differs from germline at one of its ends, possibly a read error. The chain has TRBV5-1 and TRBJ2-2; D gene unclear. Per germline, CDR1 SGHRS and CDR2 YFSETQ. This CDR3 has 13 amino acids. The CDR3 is CASSLLGTGELFF. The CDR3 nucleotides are TGTGCCAGCAGTTTACTGGGAACCGGGGAGCTGTTTTTT.

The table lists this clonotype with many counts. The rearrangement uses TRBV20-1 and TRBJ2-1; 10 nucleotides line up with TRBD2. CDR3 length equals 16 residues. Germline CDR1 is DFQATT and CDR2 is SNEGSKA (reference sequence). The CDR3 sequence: CSLPGTSALSYNEQFF. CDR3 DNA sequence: TGCAGCCTCCCCGGGACTAGCGCGTTATCCTACAATGAGCAGTTCTTC.

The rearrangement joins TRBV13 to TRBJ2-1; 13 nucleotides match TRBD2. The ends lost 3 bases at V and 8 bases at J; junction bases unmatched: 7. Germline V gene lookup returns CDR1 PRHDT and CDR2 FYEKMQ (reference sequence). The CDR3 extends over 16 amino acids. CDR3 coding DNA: TGTGCCAGCAGCTTCGGACTAGCGGGAGTAGGTGATGAGCAGTTCTTC. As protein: CASSFGLAGVGDEQFF.

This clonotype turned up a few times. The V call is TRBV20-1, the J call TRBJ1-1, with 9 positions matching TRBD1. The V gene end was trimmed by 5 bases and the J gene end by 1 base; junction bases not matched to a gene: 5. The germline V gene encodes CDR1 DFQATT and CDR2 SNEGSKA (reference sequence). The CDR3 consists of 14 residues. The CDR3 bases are TGCAGTGCTTGGACAGGGGCGGGGAACACTGAAGCTTTCTTT. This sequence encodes CSAWTGAGNTEAFF.

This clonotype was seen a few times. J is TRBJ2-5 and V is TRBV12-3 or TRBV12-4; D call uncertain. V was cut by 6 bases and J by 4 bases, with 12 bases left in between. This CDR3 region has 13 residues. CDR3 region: CASRRSLVETQYF. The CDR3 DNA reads TGTGCCAGCAGGCGATCACTCGTAGAGACCCAGTACTTC.

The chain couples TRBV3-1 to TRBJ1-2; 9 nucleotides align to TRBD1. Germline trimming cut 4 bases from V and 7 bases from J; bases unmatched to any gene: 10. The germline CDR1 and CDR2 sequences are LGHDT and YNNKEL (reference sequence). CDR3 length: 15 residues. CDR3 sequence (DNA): TGTGCCAGCAGCCCCTTTGGACAGGGGACGGCTGGCTACACCTTC. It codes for CASSPFGQGTAGYTF. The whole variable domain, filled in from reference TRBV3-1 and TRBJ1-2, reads DTAVSQTPKYLVTQMGNDKSIKCEQNLGHDTMYWYKQDSKKFLKIMFSYNNKELIINETVPNRFSPKSPDKAHLNLHINSLELGDSAVYFCASSPFGQGTAGYTFGSGTRLTVV.

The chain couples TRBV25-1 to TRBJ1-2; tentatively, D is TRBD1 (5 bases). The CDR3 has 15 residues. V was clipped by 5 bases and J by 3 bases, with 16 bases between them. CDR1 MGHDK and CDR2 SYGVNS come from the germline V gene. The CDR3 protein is CASSPQGRADYGYTF. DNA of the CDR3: TGTGCCAGCAGTCCCCAGGGCCGAGCTGACTATGGCTACACCTTC.

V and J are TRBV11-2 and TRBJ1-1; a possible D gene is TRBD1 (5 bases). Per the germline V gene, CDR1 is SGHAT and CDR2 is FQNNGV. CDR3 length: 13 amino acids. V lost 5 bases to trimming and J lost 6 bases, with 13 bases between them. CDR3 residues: CASSTGGVAEAFF. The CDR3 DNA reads TGTGCCAGCAGCACCGGGGGTGTGGCTGAAGCTTTCTTT.

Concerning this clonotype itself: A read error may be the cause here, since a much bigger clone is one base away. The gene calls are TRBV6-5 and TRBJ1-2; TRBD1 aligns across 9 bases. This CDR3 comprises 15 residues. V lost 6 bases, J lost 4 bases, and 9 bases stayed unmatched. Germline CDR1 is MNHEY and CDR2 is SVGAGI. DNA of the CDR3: TGTGCCAGCAGCTACGGGACAGGGCAGGCCTATGGCTACACCTTC. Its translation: CASSYGTGQAYGYTF.